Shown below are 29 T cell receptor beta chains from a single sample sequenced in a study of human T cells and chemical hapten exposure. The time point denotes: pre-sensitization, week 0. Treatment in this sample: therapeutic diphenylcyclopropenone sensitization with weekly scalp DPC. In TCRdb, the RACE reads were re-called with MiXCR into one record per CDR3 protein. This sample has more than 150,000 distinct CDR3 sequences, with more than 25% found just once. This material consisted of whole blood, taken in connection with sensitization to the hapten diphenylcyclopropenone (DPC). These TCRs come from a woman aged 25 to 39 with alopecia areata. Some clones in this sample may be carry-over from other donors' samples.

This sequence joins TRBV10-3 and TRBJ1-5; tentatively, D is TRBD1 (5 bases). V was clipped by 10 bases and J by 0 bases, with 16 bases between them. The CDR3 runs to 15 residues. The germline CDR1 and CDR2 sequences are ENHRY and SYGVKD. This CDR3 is CATNRGGNSNQPQHF. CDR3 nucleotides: TGTGCCACCAACCGGGGGGGAAATAGCAATCAGCCCCAGCATTTT.

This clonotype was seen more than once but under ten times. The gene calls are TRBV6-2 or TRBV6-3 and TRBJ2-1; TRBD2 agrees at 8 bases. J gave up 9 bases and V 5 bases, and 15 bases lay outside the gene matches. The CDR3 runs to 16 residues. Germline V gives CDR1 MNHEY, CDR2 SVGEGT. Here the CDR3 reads CASSNPRLASQGEQFF. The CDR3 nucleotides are TGTGCCAGCAGTAACCCCCGACTAGCGTCTCAGGGTGAGCAGTTCTTC.

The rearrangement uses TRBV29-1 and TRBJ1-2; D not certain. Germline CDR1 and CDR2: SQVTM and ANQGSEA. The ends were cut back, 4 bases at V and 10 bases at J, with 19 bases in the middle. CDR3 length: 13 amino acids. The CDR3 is CSVVGSGFGVYTF. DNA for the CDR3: TGCAGCGTTGTGGGATCCGGGTTTGGTGTCTACACCTTC. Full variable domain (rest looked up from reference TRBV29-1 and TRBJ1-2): SAVISQKPSRDICQRGTSLTIQCQVDSQVTMMFWYRQQPGQSLTLIATANQGSEATYESGFVIDKFPISRPNLTFSTLTVSNMSPEDSSIYLCSVVGSGFGVYTFGSGTRLTVV.

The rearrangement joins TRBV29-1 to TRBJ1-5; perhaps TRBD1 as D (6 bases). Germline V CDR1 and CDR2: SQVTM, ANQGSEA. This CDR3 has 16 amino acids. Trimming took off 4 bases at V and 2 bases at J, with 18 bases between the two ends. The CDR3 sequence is CSVAASVGGGNQPQHF. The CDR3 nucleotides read TGCAGCGTTGCGGCAAGCGTCGGGGGCGGCAATCAGCCCCAGCATTTT. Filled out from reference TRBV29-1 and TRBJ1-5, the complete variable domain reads SAVISQKPSRDICQRGTSLTIQCQVDSQVTMMFWYRQQPGQSLTLIATANQGSEATYESGFVIDKFPISRPNLTFSTLTVSNMSPEDSSIYLCSVAASVGGGNQPQHFGDGTRLSIL.

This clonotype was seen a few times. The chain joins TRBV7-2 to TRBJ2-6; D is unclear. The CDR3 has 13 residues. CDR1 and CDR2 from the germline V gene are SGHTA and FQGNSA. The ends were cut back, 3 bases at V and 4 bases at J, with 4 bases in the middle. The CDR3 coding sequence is TGTGCCAGCAGCTTTAAGGGGGCCAACGTCCTGACTTTC. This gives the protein CASSFKGANVLTF. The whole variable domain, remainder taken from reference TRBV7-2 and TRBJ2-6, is GAGVSQSPSNKVTEKGKDVELRCDPISGHTALYWYRQSLGQGLEFLIYFQGNSAPDKSGLPSDRFSAERTGGSVSTLTIQRTQQEDSAVYLCASSFKGANVLTFGAGSRLTVL.

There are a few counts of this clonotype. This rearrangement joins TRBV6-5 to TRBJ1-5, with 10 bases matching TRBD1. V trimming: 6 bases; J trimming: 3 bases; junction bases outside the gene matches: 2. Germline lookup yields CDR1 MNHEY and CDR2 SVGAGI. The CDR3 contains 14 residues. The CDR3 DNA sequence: TGTGCCAGCAGGGGGACAGGGGTCAATCAGCCCCAGCATTTT. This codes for CASRGTGVNQPQHF.

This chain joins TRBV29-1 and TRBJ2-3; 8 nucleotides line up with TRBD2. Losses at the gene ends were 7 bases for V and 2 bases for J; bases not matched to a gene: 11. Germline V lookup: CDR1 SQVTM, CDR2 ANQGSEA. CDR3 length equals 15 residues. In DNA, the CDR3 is TGCAGCGGGGCAACGGGAGGGCTCCACACAGATACGCAGTATTTT. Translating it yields CSGATGGLHTDTQYF.

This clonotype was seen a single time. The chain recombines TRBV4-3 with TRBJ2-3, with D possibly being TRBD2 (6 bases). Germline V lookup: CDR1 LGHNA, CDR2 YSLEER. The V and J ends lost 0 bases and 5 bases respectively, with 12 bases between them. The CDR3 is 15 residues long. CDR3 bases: TGCGCCAGCAGCCAAGAGGGGCGGGGAGGAGATACGCAGTATTTT. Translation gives CASSQEGRGGDTQYF.

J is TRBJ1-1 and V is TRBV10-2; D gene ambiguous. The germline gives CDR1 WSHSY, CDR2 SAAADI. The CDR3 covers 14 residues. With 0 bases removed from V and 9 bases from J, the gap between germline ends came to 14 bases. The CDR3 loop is CASSESGGSTKAFF. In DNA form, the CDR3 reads TGCGCCAGCAGTGAGTCGGGAGGATCGACCAAAGCTTTCTTT.

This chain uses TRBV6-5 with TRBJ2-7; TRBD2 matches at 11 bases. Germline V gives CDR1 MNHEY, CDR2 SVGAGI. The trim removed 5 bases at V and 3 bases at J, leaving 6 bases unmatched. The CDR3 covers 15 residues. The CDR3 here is CASSNTGTSGYEQYF. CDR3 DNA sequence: TGTGCCAGCAGTAACACCGGGACTAGCGGCTACGAGCAGTACTTC.

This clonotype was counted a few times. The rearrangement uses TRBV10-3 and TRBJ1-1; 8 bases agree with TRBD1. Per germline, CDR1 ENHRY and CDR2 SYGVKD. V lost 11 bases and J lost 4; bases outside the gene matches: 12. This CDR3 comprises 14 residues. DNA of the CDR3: TGTGCCGCGTTAGCCGGGACAGGCGCCACTGAAGCTTTCTTT. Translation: CAALAGTGATEAFF.

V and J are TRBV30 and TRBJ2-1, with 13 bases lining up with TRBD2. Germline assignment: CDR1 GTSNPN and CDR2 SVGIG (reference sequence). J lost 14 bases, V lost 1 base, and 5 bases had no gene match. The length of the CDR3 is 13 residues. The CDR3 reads CAWSAGTSGEKFF. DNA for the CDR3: TGTGCCTGGAGTGCAGGGACTAGCGGGGAGAAGTTCTTC.

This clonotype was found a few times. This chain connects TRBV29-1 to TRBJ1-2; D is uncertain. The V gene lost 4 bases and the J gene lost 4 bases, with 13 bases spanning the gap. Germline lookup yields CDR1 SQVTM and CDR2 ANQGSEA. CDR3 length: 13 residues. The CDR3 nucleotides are TGCAGCGTTGGTTCCAACTCAATCTATGGCTACACCTTC. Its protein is CSVGSNSIYGYTF.

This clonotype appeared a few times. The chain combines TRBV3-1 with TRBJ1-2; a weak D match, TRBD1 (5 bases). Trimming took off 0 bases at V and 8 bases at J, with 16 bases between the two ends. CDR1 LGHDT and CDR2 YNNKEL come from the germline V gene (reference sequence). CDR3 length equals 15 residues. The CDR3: CASSQERGAWSGYTF. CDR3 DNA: TGTGCCAGCAGCCAAGAAAGAGGGGCCTGGAGCGGCTACACCTTC.

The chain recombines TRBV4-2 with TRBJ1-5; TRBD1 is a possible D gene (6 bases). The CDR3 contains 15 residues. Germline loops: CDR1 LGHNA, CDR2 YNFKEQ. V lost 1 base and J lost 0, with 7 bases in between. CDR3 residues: CASSQGQDSNQPQHF. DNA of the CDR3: TGTGCCAGCAGCCAAGGACAGGATAGCAATCAGCCCCAGCATTTT.

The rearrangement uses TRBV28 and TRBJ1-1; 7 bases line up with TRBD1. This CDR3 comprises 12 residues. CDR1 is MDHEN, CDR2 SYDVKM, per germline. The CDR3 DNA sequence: TGTGCGACGAAGGGGGCCTTTTCTGAAGCTTTCTTT. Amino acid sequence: CATKGAFSEAFF.

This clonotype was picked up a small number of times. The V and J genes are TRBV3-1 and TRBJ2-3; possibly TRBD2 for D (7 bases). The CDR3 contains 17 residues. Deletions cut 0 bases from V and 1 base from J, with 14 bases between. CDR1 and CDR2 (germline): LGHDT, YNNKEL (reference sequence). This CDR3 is CASSQDRGDTGTDTQYF. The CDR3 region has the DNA TGTGCCAGCAGCCAAGATCGGGGGGACACCGGCACAGATACGCAGTATTTT.

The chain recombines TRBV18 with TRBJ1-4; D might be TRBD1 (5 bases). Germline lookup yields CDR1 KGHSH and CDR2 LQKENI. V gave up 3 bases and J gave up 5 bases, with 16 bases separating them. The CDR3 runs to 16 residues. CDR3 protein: CASSPRDGSLNEKLFF. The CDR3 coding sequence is TGTGCCAGCTCACCCCGGGACGGGTCTTTGAATGAAAAACTGTTTTTT.

The CDR3 DNA is TGCAGTGCCCGGTGGGGCGGGGTAGGGTACGAGCAGTACTTC. It encodes CSARWGGVGYEQYF. The chain is built from TRBV20-1 and TRBJ2-7, with D perhaps TRBD2 (6 bases). The V gene's germline CDR1 is DFQATT and CDR2 SNEGSKA (reference sequence). V lost 6 bases and J 4 bases, leaving 19 bases between the germline ends. CDR3 length equals 14 residues.

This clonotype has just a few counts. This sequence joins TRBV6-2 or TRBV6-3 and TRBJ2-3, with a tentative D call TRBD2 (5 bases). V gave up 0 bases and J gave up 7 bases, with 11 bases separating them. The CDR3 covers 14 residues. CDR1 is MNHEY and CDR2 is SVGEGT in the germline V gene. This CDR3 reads CASSYSSSHHTQYF. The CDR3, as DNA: TGTGCCAGCAGTTACTCGTCTAGCCACCATACGCAGTATTTT.

For the CDR3, the DNA is TGTGCCAGCAGCGAGGGACAGCTACAAAAGAACACTGAAGCTTTCTTT. Its protein product is CASSEGQLQKNTEAFF. The rearrangement uses TRBV5-5 and TRBJ1-1; 7 bases are shared with TRBD1. Germline V gene data show CDR1 as SGHKS and CDR2 as YYEKEE (reference sequence). The length of the CDR3 is 16 residues. V dropped 4 bases and J dropped 1; count of bases not matched to a gene: 10.

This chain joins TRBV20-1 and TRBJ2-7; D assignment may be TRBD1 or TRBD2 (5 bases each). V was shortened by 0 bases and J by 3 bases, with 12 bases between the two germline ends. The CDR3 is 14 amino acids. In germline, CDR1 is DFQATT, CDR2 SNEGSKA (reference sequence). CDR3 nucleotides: TGCAGTGCTAGAGAGGGACCTCTCGGCTACGAGCAGTACTTC. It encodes CSAREGPLGYEQYF.

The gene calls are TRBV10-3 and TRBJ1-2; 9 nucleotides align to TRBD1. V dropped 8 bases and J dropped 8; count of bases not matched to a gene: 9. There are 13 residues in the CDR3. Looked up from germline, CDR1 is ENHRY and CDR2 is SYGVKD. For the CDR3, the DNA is TGTGCCATCGTCCCGGGACAGGGCTCAGGCTACACCTTC. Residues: CAIVPGQGSGYTF.

CDR3 protein: CSGAASNQPQHF. CDR3 in DNA: TGCAGCGGAGCAGCCAGCAATCAGCCCCAGCATTTT. This rearrangement joins TRBV20-1 to TRBJ1-5; no firm D call. Germline V gives CDR1 DFQATT, CDR2 SNEGSKA (reference sequence). This CDR3 is built from 12 residues.

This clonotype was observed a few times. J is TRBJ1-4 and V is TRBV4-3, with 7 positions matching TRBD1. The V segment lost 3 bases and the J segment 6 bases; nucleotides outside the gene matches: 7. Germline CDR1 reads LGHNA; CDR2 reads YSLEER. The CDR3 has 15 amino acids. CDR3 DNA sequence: TGCGCCAGCAGCCAGGGGACAGCCGGCTATGAAAAACTGTTTTTT. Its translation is CASSQGTAGYEKLFF.

The CDR3 spells CASSSGTGRPGELFF. CDR3 sequence (DNA): TGTGCCAGCAGTTCCGGGACAGGGAGGCCCGGGGAGCTGTTTTTT. The V and J genes are TRBV12-3 or TRBV12-4 and TRBJ2-2; TRBD1 agrees at 9 bases. V trimming: 4 bases; J trimming: 6 bases; junction bases outside the gene matches: 6. This CDR3 region has 15 residues.

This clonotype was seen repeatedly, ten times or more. DNA for the CDR3: TGTGCCAGCAGCTTACAGACAGGGCGAAGCTACACCTTC. It encodes CASSLQTGRSYTF. The chain recombines TRBV7-8 with TRBJ1-2; 7 positions match TRBD1. The CDR3 length is 13 residues. V lost 2 bases to trimming and J lost 9 bases; unmatched junction nucleotides: 6. Germline V lookup: CDR1 SGHVS, CDR2 FQNEAQ.

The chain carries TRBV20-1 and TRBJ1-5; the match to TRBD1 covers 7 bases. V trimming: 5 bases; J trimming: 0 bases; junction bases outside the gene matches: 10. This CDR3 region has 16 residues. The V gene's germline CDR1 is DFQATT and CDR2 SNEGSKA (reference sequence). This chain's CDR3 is CSALKTGTYSNQPQHF. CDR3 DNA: TGCAGTGCTCTTAAGACAGGGACATATAGCAATCAGCCCCAGCATTTT.

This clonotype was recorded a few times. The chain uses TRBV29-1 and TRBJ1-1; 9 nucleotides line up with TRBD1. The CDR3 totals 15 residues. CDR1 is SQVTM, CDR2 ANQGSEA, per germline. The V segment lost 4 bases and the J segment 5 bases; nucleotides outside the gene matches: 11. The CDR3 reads CSVASDRGLPTEAFF. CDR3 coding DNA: TGCAGCGTTGCATCGGACAGGGGTCTTCCAACTGAAGCTTTCTTT.